The clone carrying this TCR beta chain was seen only a few times. Its antigen is undetermined. This sample was taken from a study of beta chain features in type 1 diabetes. Study outcomes and limitations: The study found moderately but significantly shorter TCRB CDR3s in all four CD4+ subsets of Type 1 diabetes patients.

Sorting of CD4+ naive, central memory, regulatory and stem cell-like memory cells was performed via CD45RO/CCR7/CD25/CD127/CD95/CD27. Sequencing targeted expressed TCRB transcripts, as all isolated RNA had been reverse transcribed. Clones were sequenced by immunoSEQ multiplex PCR, and TCRdb holds only the in-frame ones, with some missing. The sample lists about 150,000 clones, 10% occurring once. V shed 6 bases, J shed 8 bases, and the junction held 5 bases outside the gene matches. In germline, CDR1 is MNHEY, CDR2 SVGAGI. This CDR3 has 13 amino acids. The receptor was isolated from a man aged 18 to 35 in good health. V gene TRBV6-5 combines with J gene TRBJ2-4, with TRBD1 matching over 9 bases. Sequences were obtained from naive CD4+ T cells from blood. CDR3 bases: TGTGCCAGCAGGGAACAGGGGGCGGACATTCAGTACTTC. Encoded protein: CASREQGADIQYF.